A selection of T cell receptor beta chains follows, all from one sample in a study of blood T cell repertoires in COVID-19. The repertoire was sequenced with immunoSEQ multiplex PCR; TCRdb's copy has only in-frame clones and lacks some. The table shows about 210,000 clones, with about 91% occurring only once. Sample: peripheral blood. The receptors shown here come from a woman aged 40 to 49 with acute or convalescent COVID-19. CDR3s include the opening cysteine and the closing phenylalanine or tryptophan. The order of the fields is D gene, CDR3 length, V gene, clone size, J gene, CDR3 DNA, CDR3 protein. The D gene is left open where the match is weak. A row's size may be missing; if present it is once, few, many or a size class.

NA	12	TRBV2	NA	TRBJ1-1	TGTGCCAGCAGTTACGAGGCTTCTGAAGCTTTCTTT	CASSYEASEAFF
TRBD2	18	TRBV30	NA	TRBJ2-1	TGTGCCTTCGAACGGACTAGCGGGGGGGCAGGCTCCTACAATGAGCAGTTCTTC	CAFERTSGGAGSYNEQFF
NA	13	TRBV10-3	once	TRBJ1-1	TGTGCCATCAGCGCCACACAGAACACTGAAGCTTTCTTT	CAISATQNTEAFF
NA	14	TRBV7-2	NA	TRBJ1-3	TGTGCCAGCAGCTTAGGAGGCTCTGGAAACACCATATATTTT	CASSLGGSGNTIYF
TRBD1	13	TRBV2	NA	TRBJ1-2	TGTGCCAGCAGTCAACAGGGGAACTATGGCTACACCTTC	CASSQQGNYGYTF
NA	15	TRBV21-1	NA	TRBJ1-2	TGTGCCAGCAGCAAAGCGCGGGATTACAGGGGTGGCTACACCTTC	CASSKARDYRGGYTF
TRBD2	17	TRBV19	NA	TRBJ2-1	TGTGCCAGTACCCCGACTAGCGGGGGTACGACCGCTAAAGGGCAGTTCTTC	CASTPTSGGTTAKGQFF
TRBD1	12	TRBV2	NA	TRBJ1-6	TGTGCCAGCAGTTGGACAGGTTCACCCCTCCACTTT	CASSWTGSPLHF
NA	14	TRBV11-2	NA	TRBJ1-4	TGTGCCAGCAGCTTAGTCGAGAATAATGAAAAACTGTTTTTT	CASSLVENNEKLFF
TRBD1	15	TRBV7-9	once	TRBJ1-5	TGTGCCAGCAGCTTAGGACAGGGTTTGGATCAGCCCCAGCATTTT	CASSLGQGLDQPQHF
NA	12	TRBV6-4	NA	TRBJ1-2	TGTGCCAGCAGTGCCGGGAACTATGGCTACACCTTC	CASSAGNYGYTF
TRBD2	18	TRBV7-2	NA	TRBJ2-1	TGTGCCAGCAGCTTACAGACCGGGACTAGCGGGGGGGTTTTTGAGCAGTTCTTC	CASSLQTGTSGGVFEQFF
TRBD2	17	TRBV3-1/TRBV3-2	once	TRBJ2-1	TGTGCCAGCAGCCGAGGCGAACTAGCGGTCTTAGGGAATGAGCAGTTCTTC	CASSRGELAVLGNEQFF
TRBD1	13	TRBV9	NA	TRBJ1-6	TGTGCCAGCAGCCAGGGGACAGTTTCACCCCTCCACTTT	CASSQGTVSPLHF
NA	17	TRBV5-1	NA	TRBJ1-2	TGCGCCAGCAGCTTGGTAGGGCTAGCCTCGGGGGGCTATGGCTACACCTTC	CASSLVGLASGGYGYTF
NA	11	TRBV29-1	NA	TRBJ1-2	TGCAGCGTGCGAGATGAGGGAGGCTACACCTTC	CSVRDEGGYTF
NA	14	TRBV11-2	NA	TRBJ1-1	TGTGCCAGCAGCTTAAGACTGACTAACACTGAAGCTTTCTTT	CASSLRLTNTEAFF
NA	13	TRBV30	NA	TRBJ1-1	TGTGCCTGGAGTAACAGGGAGGGAGGTGAAGCTTTCTTT	CAWSNREGGEAFF
NA	16	TRBV13	NA	TRBJ1-2	TGTGCCAGCAGCTTAGTTCGTGAGGAGGTAAACTATGGCTACACCTTC	CASSLVREEVNYGYTF
TRBD1	17	TRBV25-1	once	TRBJ2-2	TGTGCCAGCAGTCCGGGACAGGGGTGGGATGGAGCCGGGGAGCTGTTTTTT	CASSPGQGWDGAGELFF
NA	13	TRBV6-5	NA	TRBJ2-5	TGTGCCAGCGCTAGGGTGGGGGGAGAGACCCAGTACTTC	CASARVGGETQYF
NA	12	TRBV19	NA	TRBJ1-5	TGTGCCAGCAGACAGAGAGTTCAGCCCCAGCATTTT	CASRQRVQPQHF
TRBD1	17	TRBV4-2	NA	TRBJ2-3	TGTGCCAGCAGCCAAGTGGTGGGACAGGTTTTGTCAGATACGCAGTATTTT	CASSQVVGQVLSDTQYF
TRBD2	16	TRBV11-3	NA	TRBJ2-3	TGTGCCAGCAGCTCCCGACTAGCGGGGGACACAGATACGCAGTATTTT	CASSSRLAGDTDTQYF
NA	13	TRBV27	NA	TRBJ1-2	TGTGCCAGCAGTTTATGGGGAGCGGAGGGCTACACCTTC	CASSLWGAEGYTF
TRBD1	19	TRBV24-1	NA	TRBJ2-5	TGTGCCACCAGTGATCCGCTCAAAACCGGGACAGGGGCCGAAGAGACCCAGTACTTC	CATSDPLKTGTGAEETQYF
TRBD2	18	TRBV14	NA	TRBJ2-1	TGTGCCAGCAGCCAAGGGCGGATGAGCGGGGGTTCCTACAATGAGCAGTTCTTC	CASSQGRMSGGSYNEQFF
TRBD2	15	TRBV9	NA	TRBJ2-4	TGTGCCAGCAGCGCGGGGGGATCAGGCAAAAACATTCAGTACTTC	CASSAGGSGKNIQYF
NA	16	TRBV7-9	few	TRBJ1-6	TGTGCCAGCAGCTTCGGGGGACGGCCTTATAATTCACCCCTCCACTTT	CASSFGGRPYNSPLHF
TRBD1	15	TRBV7-8	NA	TRBJ1-5	TGTGCCAGCAGCGCAGGGACAGGTATTAATCAGCCCCAGCATTTT	CASSAGTGINQPQHF
TRBD1	14	TRBV9	NA	TRBJ2-1	TGTGCCAGCAGTCCGGGACAGGGCTACAATGAGCAGTTCTTC	CASSPGQGYNEQFF
NA	12	TRBV30	once	TRBJ1-1	TGTGCCTGGAGTCCGTATAACACTGAAGCTTTCTTT	CAWSPYNTEAFF
NA	16	TRBV19	NA	TRBJ1-6	TGTGCCAGTAGTGATTCCTTGAGCTCCTATAATTCACCCCTCCACTTT	CASSDSLSSYNSPLHF
NA	12	TRBV11-2	few	TRBJ1-1	TGTGCCAGCGGGGCGGGGGGAAGTGAAGCTTTCTTT	CASGAGGSEAFF
NA	15	TRBV19	NA	TRBJ2-3	TGTGCCAGTAGTTCCGTACAGGGTAGCACAGATACGCAGTATTTT	CASSSVQGSTDTQYF
TRBD2	12	TRBV24-1	NA	TRBJ2-5	TGTGCCACCGGCGGGGGTCAGGAGACCCAGTACTTC	CATGGGQETQYF
TRBD1	14	TRBV5-1	NA	TRBJ1-2	TGCGCCAGCAGCACCCGGGACAGGGGCTATGGCTACACCTTC	CASSTRDRGYGYTF
NA	16	TRBV7-9	NA	TRBJ1-2	TGTGCCAGCAGCCTACACGACAGACCTTCTAACTATGGCTACACCTTC	CASSLHDRPSNYGYTF
TRBD1	13	TRBV5-1	NA	TRBJ1-4	TGCGCCAGCGGCCAGGGGGGTAATGAAAAACTGTTTTTT	CASGQGGNEKLFF
NA	15	TRBV13	once	TRBJ2-1	TGTGCCAGCAGCTTAGATCTCGGGGTTAGGGATGAGCAGTTCTTC	CASSLDLGVRDEQFF
TRBD1	12	TRBV9	NA	TRBJ1-2	TGTGCCAGCAGCGCCGGGACAGGGAGTCTAATCTTC	CASSAGTGSLIF
TRBD1	13	TRBV30	NA	TRBJ1-2	TGTGCCTGGAAATATGAGGGGGCGCTTGGCTACACCTTC	CAWKYEGALGYTF
TRBD2	17	TRBV5-4	NA	TRBJ2-2	TGTGCCAGCAGCTTGCTACGTACGGGGGGGAACACCGGGGAGCTGTTTTTT	CASSLLRTGGNTGELFF
NA	14	TRBV27	NA	TRBJ1-1	TGTGCCAGCAGTCCCGACAGAGTGAACACTGAAGCTTTCTTT	CASSPDRVNTEAFF
NA	13	TRBV5-1	NA	TRBJ1-1	TGCGCCAGCAGTTCCCCAGAAAACACTGAAGCTTTCTTT	CASSSPENTEAFF
NA	12	TRBV11-2	NA	TRBJ1-2	TGTGCCAGCAGCTTTACAGGAACTGGGCCCACCTTC	CASSFTGTGPTF
TRBD2	16	TRBV6-6	NA	TRBJ2-5	TGTGCCAGCAAAACCGGAACTAGCGGGGGGAGAGAGACCCAGTACTTC	CASKTGTSGGRETQYF
TRBD2	17	TRBV4-2	NA	TRBJ2-3	TGTGCCAGCAGCCAAGTCGGAAGCGGGGGGGCCGCAGATACGCAGTATTTT	CASSQVGSGGAADTQYF
NA	14	TRBV2	NA	TRBJ1-6	TGTGCCAGCACCACAGAGGGGGTTAATTCACCCCTCCACTTT	CASTTEGVNSPLHF
NA	16	TRBV19	NA	TRBJ1-2	TGTGCCAGTAGTATGGACCATGGGGGCCTTAACTATGGCTACACCTTC	CASSMDHGGLNYGYTF
NA	14	TRBV19	once	TRBJ1-1	TGTGCCAGTAGTATAGTAGACAGCAACACTGAAGCTTTCTTT	CASSIVDSNTEAFF
NA	13	TRBV5-1	NA	TRBJ1-5	TGCGCCAGCAGCGTGGACGGGAATCAGCCCCAGCATTTT	CASSVDGNQPQHF
TRBD2	17	TRBV9	NA	TRBJ2-5	TGTGCCAGCAGCGTAGGACTAGCGGGGGGGAGCTCGGAGACCCAGTACTTC	CASSVGLAGGSSETQYF
TRBD1	14	TRBV29-1	NA	TRBJ2-1	TGCAGCGCTCCGGGACAGGGGTTTAACGGTGAGCAGTTCTTC	CSAPGQGFNGEQFF
NA	14	TRBV27	many	TRBJ2-1	TGTGCCAGCGGATCAGGGGCCGGCTACAATGAGCAGTTCTTC	CASGSGAGYNEQFF